The 28 T cell receptor beta chains listed next were all sequenced from one sample in a study of T cell repertoires in cytomegalovirus infection. From the reads, TCRdb called clonotypes with MiXCR, one entry per CDR3 protein. Among 450,000 to 600,000 distinct CDR3 sequences listed, about 10% were seen once. Sequencing input: PBMCs. The receptors shown here come from a human donor in good health (CMV status not recorded). Some clones in this sample may be carry-over from other donors' samples.

This clonotype came up many times. The chain has TRBV25-1 and TRBJ1-4, with no clear D. Trimming cost V 6 bases and J 8 bases, with 4 bases left between them. Germline CDR1 MGHDK, CDR2 SYGVNS. This CDR3 comprises 10 residues. CDR3 amino acids: CASRGEKLFF. Written as DNA, the CDR3 is TGTGCCAGCAGAGGCGAAAAACTGTTTTTT.

This clonotype was recorded many times. The gene calls are TRBV19 and TRBJ1-1; D possibly corresponds to TRBD1 (6 bases). Germline lookup yields CDR1 LNHDA and CDR2 SQIVND (reference sequence). The V gene lost 3 bases and the J gene lost 1 base, with 9 bases spanning the gap. This CDR3 region has 14 residues. The CDR3 nucleotides are TGTGCCAGTAGTATCGGGACACCGAACACTGAAGCTTTCTTT. This gives the protein CASSIGTPNTEAFF.

This clonotype came up many times. V is TRBV4-2 and J is TRBJ2-5; D ambiguous. Germline CDR1 is LGHNA and CDR2 is YNFKEQ. The CDR3 has 12 residues. Trimming stripped 3 bases from V and 5 bases from J, with 7 bases between. CDR3 sequence: CASSQLGETQYF. Written as DNA, the CDR3 is TGTGCCAGCAGCCAGCTGGGGGAGACCCAGTACTTC.

In this sample, this clonotype turned up many times. J is TRBJ1-2 and V is TRBV6-4; D remains ambiguous. V was pared by 3 bases and J by 7 bases, with 15 bases between. The CDR3 has 14 residues. Germline V gives CDR1 MRHNA, CDR2 SNTAGT. The CDR3 sequence: CASSEVEGNGGYTF. The CDR3 DNA is TGTGCCAGCAGTGAAGTGGAAGGGAATGGTGGCTACACCTTC.

This clonotype has a count of ten or more. The chain links TRBV7-8 to TRBJ2-2; no clear D gene. CDR1 and CDR2 (germline): SGHVS, FQNEAQ. The ends were cut back, 10 bases at V and 8 bases at J, with 17 bases in the middle. The CDR3 sequence is 13 residues long. In DNA, the CDR3 is TGTGCCACGCGGCCGGACCTAAGGGGGGAGCTGTTTTTT. Translation gives CATRPDLRGELFF.

This clonotype was counted many times. One end of the junction is discordant with germline, which a read error may explain. This chain links TRBV11-2 with TRBJ1-6; 8 bases line up with TRBD1. The CDR3 extends over 15 amino acids. CDR1 and CDR2 from the germline V gene are SGHAT and FQNNGV. The DNA of the CDR3 is TGTGCCAGCAGTTTAGTGGCCGGGAGACAGGGGTTTTTCCACTTT. This codes for CASSLVAGRQGFFHF.

This clonotype was recorded many times. The chain links TRBV7-2 to TRBJ2-2; TRBD1 matches 7 bases. V trimming: 3 bases; J trimming: 6 bases; junction bases outside the gene matches: 1. Germline CDR1 SGHTA, CDR2 FQGNSA. This CDR3 has 13 amino acids. The CDR3 sequence: CASSFDRAGELFF. CDR3 bases: TGTGCCAGCAGCTTTGACAGGGCCGGGGAGCTGTTTTTT.

Many counts were recorded for this clonotype. The V gene is TRBV28, the J gene TRBJ2-5; TRBD2 aligns across 11 bases. After removal of 6 bases from V and 4 bases from J, the junction contained 7 bases not matched to a gene. The CDR3 sequence is 15 residues long. Germline lookup yields CDR1 MDHEN and CDR2 SYDVKM. The chain's CDR3 is CASRTTSGSAETQYF. CDR3 nucleotides: TGTGCCAGCAGAACAACTAGCGGGAGCGCAGAGACCCAGTACTTC.

Ten or more counts support this clonotype. The gene calls are TRBV11-3 and TRBJ2-5; 9 bases agree with TRBD2. This CDR3 region has 16 residues. J was trimmed by 2 bases and V by 2 bases; bases with no gene match: 6. The germline V gene has CDR1 SGHNT and CDR2 YENEEA. The CDR3 sequence is CASSLMSAGGQETQYF. DNA of the CDR3: TGTGCCAGCAGCTTAATGTCTGCGGGAGGGCAAGAGACCCAGTACTTC. The variable domain in full, with the rest retrieved from reference TRBV11-3 and TRBJ2-5, is EAGVVQSPRYKIIEKKQPVAFWCNPISGHNTLYWYLQNLGQGPELLIRYENEEAVDDSQLPKDRFSAERLKGVDSTLKIQPAELGDSAVYLCASSLMSAGGQETQYFGPGTRLLVL.

This clonotype occurred a few times. The CDR3 region is CASSLTGAENEQFF. Here the CDR3 DNA reads TGTGCCAGCAGCTTAACAGGGGCGGAGAATGAGCAGTTCTTC. The V call is TRBV7-3, the J call TRBJ2-1; possible D gene TRBD1, 5 bases. The CDR3 is made up of 14 amino acids. The germline V gene encodes CDR1 SGHTA and CDR2 FQGTGA. Trimming pared 0 bases from V and 7 bases from J, leaving 10 bases between.

This clonotype was counted ten times or more. V usage is TRBV18 and J usage is TRBJ1-2; D not resolved. The germline V gene has CDR1 KGHSH and CDR2 LQKENI. V was cut by 6 bases and J by 8 bases, with 16 bases left in between. The CDR3 runs to 13 residues. CDR3 sequence (DNA): TGTGCCAGCTCCCCTACTGCAGTGGAGGGCTACACCTTC. It encodes CASSPTAVEGYTF.

This clonotype was seen at least ten times. The V gene is TRBV7-9, the J gene TRBJ1-6, with TRBD1 matching 7 bases. With V trimmed by 5 bases and J by 5 bases, 3 bases remained unmatched. Looked up from germline, CDR1 is SEHNR and CDR2 is FQNEAQ (reference sequence). This CDR3 is built from 14 residues. This CDR3 reads CASSDTGDNSPLHF. The CDR3 bases are TGTGCCAGCAGCGATACAGGGGATAATTCACCCCTCCACTTT.

In this sample, this clonotype turned up a few times. V gene TRBV14 combines with J gene TRBJ1-2; D remains ambiguous. Germline V gives CDR1 SGHDN, CDR2 FVKESK. The CDR3 has 13 residues. Trimming removed 5 bases at V and 6 bases at J, with 13 bases between. CDR3 residues: CASSKAQVHGYTF. For the CDR3, the DNA is TGTGCCAGCAGCAAAGCCCAGGTGCATGGCTACACCTTC.

V usage is TRBV14 and J usage is TRBJ2-1, with 11 bases identical to TRBD1. V trimming: 4 bases; J trimming: 6 bases; junction bases outside the gene matches: 5. There are 15 residues in the CDR3. Germline CDR1 and CDR2: SGHDN and FVKESK. The CDR3 region is CASSRPGQGVNEQFF. Written as DNA, the CDR3 is TGTGCCAGCAGCCGACCGGGACAGGGGGTCAATGAGCAGTTCTTC.

This chain uses TRBV6-5 with TRBJ2-1, with TRBD2 matching 10 bases. V trimming: 7 bases; J trimming: 0 bases; junction bases outside the gene matches: 18. The CDR3 covers 20 residues. The germline gives CDR1 MNHEY, CDR2 SVGAGI. The CDR3 spells CASTNPLSGRSPSSYNEQFF. The CDR3, as DNA: TGTGCCAGCACCAACCCCCTTAGCGGGAGGTCCCCGAGCTCCTACAATGAGCAGTTCTTC.

This clonotype was recorded at least ten times. This chain links TRBV20-1 with TRBJ2-3; 7 bases align to TRBD1. V was clipped by 5 bases and J by 2 bases; unmatched bases: 4. This CDR3 contains 13 residues. The V gene's germline CDR1 is DFQATT and CDR2 SNEGSKA (reference sequence). CDR3 nucleotides: TGCAGTGCTCCCGGGACAGTCACAGATACGCAGTATTTT. Translation: CSAPGTVTDTQYF.

The chain links TRBV5-1 to TRBJ2-4; no firm D call. V was trimmed by 3 bases and J by 3 bases, leaving 19 bases between them. The CDR3 runs to 17 residues. CDR1 is SGHRS, CDR2 YFSETQ, per germline. The CDR3 DNA is TGCGCCAGCAGCTCCCCAGACCTCGCGGAATTCAAAAACATTCAGTACTTC. Residues: CASSSPDLAEFKNIQYF. The whole variable domain, remainder taken from reference TRBV5-1 and TRBJ2-4, is KAGVTQTPRYLIKTRGQQVTLSCSPISGHRSVSWYQQTPGQGLQFLFEYFSETQRNKGNFPGRFSGRQFSNSRSEMNVSTLELGDSALYLCASSSPDLAEFKNIQYFGAGTRLSVL.

This clonotype showed up many times. The chain combines TRBV10-3 with TRBJ1-4; tentative D call: TRBD1 (6 bases). The CDR3 covers 15 residues. The V end lost 0 bases, the J end lost 4 bases, and 9 bases lay between the germline ends. Germline assignment: CDR1 ENHRY and CDR2 SYGVKD. CDR3 protein: CAISESTRGNEKLFF. The CDR3 DNA follows: TGTGCCATCAGTGAGTCGACCAGGGGTAATGAAAAACTGTTTTTT.

The chain carries TRBV20-1 and TRBJ2-1; D is possibly TRBD2 (6 bases). The CDR3 consists of 12 residues. Trimming stripped 5 bases from V and 3 bases from J, with 8 bases between. Germline V lookup: CDR1 DFQATT, CDR2 SNEGSKA (reference sequence). CDR3 region: CSALGLYNEQFF. The CDR3 DNA follows: TGCAGTGCTCTGGGACTCTACAATGAGCAGTTCTTC.

Ten or more counts support this clonotype. The chain has TRBV7-7 and TRBJ1-2; TRBD1 might be the D (5 bases). This CDR3 is built from 16 residues. V lost 5 bases to trimming and J lost 2 bases, with 18 bases between them. The germline V gene has CDR1 SSHAT and CDR2 FNYEAQ (reference sequence). The CDR3 DNA reads as TGTGCCAGCAGCCTAGAGTTGCCGGGACCCAACTATGGCTACACCTTC. This gives the protein CASSLELPGPNYGYTF.

This clonotype was picked up many times. This chain links TRBV7-3 with TRBJ1-1; D unresolved. Trimming cost V 0 bases and J 1 base, with 3 bases left between them. This CDR3 is 13 amino acids long. Per the germline V gene, CDR1 is SGHTA and CDR2 is FQGTGA. The CDR3 sequence is CASSLTQNTEAFF. The CDR3 coding sequence is TGTGCCAGCAGCTTAACTCAGAACACTGAAGCTTTCTTT. Based on the CDR3 plus reference TRBV7-3 and TRBJ1-1, the full variable domain is GAGVSQTPSNKVTEKGKYVELRCDPISGHTALYWYRQSLGQGPEFLIYFQGTGAADDSGLPNDRFFAVRPEGSVSTLKIQRTERGDSAVYLCASSLTQNTEAFFGQGTRLTVV.

This clonotype was picked up many times. The chain is built from TRBV4-2 and TRBJ1-3; D unresolved. V lost 2 bases and J 0 bases, leaving 11 bases between the germline ends. The CDR3 is 16 residues long. Germline V CDR1 and CDR2: LGHNA, YNFKEQ. DNA of the CDR3: TGTGCCAGCAGCCAACAAGAGCCGAGCTCTGGAAACACCATATATTTT. Its translation is CASSQQEPSSGNTIYF.

This clonotype was counted ten times or more. The rearrangement joins TRBV27 to TRBJ2-7, with D possibly matching TRBD2 (5 bases). The ends were cut back, 3 bases at V and 7 bases at J, with 16 bases in the middle. The CDR3 totals 14 residues. Germline values: CDR1 MNHEY, CDR2 SMNVEV (reference sequence). Here the CDR3 DNA reads TGTGCCAGCAGTTTCAAGGAGTACTCGGGGGAGCAGTACTTC. It yields the protein CASSFKEYSGEQYF.

In this sample, this clonotype turned up many times. The chain employs TRBV20-1 and TRBJ2-7; 8 bases line up with TRBD1. The junction had 5 bases not matched to a gene; V was cut back by 0 bases and J by 4 bases. The CDR3 loop spans 14 amino acids. Germline V gene sequence: CDR1 DFQATT, CDR2 SNEGSKA (reference sequence). The CDR3 spells CSAREGTGGYEQYF. The CDR3 bases are TGCAGTGCTAGAGAGGGGACAGGCGGGTACGAGCAGTACTTC.

The chain employs TRBV19 and TRBJ2-6; D unresolved. Germline V gene sequence: CDR1 LNHDA, CDR2 SQIVND (reference sequence). The V end was cut by 8 bases, the J end by 3 bases, with 11 bases between. The length of the CDR3 is 14 residues. The CDR3 coding sequence is TGTGCCAGTCGCCAGACATTTGGGGCCAACGTCCTGACTTTC. Translated: CASRQTFGANVLTF.

Many counts were recorded for this clonotype. The chain joins TRBV19 to TRBJ1-2; 11 bases are a match to TRBD1. The trim removed 5 bases at V and 10 bases at J, leaving 6 bases unmatched. The CDR3 length is 13 residues. Germline CDR1 reads LNHDA; CDR2 reads SQIVND (reference sequence). The CDR3 loop is CASSRDRGTDYTF. In DNA, the CDR3 is TGTGCCAGTAGTCGGGACAGGGGGACGGACTACACCTTC.

This clonotype occurred many times. This sequence joins TRBV5-1 and TRBJ2-1; no firm D call. Per germline, CDR1 SGHRS and CDR2 YFSETQ. The CDR3 sequence is 16 residues long. Trimming removed 0 bases at V and 0 bases at J, with 10 bases between. The CDR3 region is CASSLEIASSYNEQFF. CDR3 nucleotide sequence: TGCGCCAGCAGCTTGGAAATCGCAAGCTCCTACAATGAGCAGTTCTTC.

This clonotype occurred many times. The chain combines TRBV7-3 with TRBJ2-1, with TRBD2 matching 14 bases. CDR1 SGHTA and CDR2 FQGTGA come from the germline V gene. The CDR3 length is 16 residues. V was clipped by 3 bases and J by 10 bases; unmatched bases: 8. In nucleotides, the CDR3 is TGTGCCAGCAGCTTGGGACTAGCGGGAGAAAATAGCGAGCAGTTCTTC. As protein: CASSLGLAGENSEQFF.